Presented here are 24 T cell receptor beta chains from one specimen sequenced in a study of shared T cell receptors in the human thymus (dated by TCRdb to the early 2020s). Libraries were constructed by the immunoSEQ multiplex PCR assay. TCRdb obtained this table from immuneACCESS and retained in-frame rearrangements with V and J assigned. These tables miss some clones; where compared with another copy, unresolved V genes account for less than half of the shortfall, and the remainder is unexplained. The sample table holds hundreds of thousands of clones, of which around 87% were seen once. The ten largest clones add up to more than 0.009% of the sample. The data were also submitted as part of a second study, on human thymus T cells.

The sequenced sample was thymocytes. The receptors shown here come from a boy under three years old with a congenital heart defect. Donor details come from another sample of the same person, matched by shared clones.

This clone was observed a single time. The chain carries TRBV4-3 and TRBJ2-1; D might be TRBD2 (6 bases). V lost 4 bases and J lost 6, with 16 bases in between. Per the germline V gene, CDR1 is LGHNA and CDR2 is YSLEER. CDR3 length equals 15 residues. The CDR3: CASSRFIRGINEQFF. CDR3 in DNA: TGCGCCAGCAGCCGATTCATCCGGGGGATCAATGAGCAGTTCTTC.

J is TRBJ1-6 and V is TRBV28; 12 bases line up with TRBD1. After removal of 6 bases from V and 9 bases from J, the junction contained 9 bases not matched to a gene. The CDR3 is 16 amino acids. The germline gives CDR1 MDHEN, CDR2 SYDVKM. In DNA, the CDR3 is TGTGCCAGCAGAGATCCGGGACAGGGGGCTGGTTCACCCCTCCACTTT. It yields the protein CASRDPGQGAGSPLHF.

The chain joins TRBV6-1 to TRBJ2-7, with a possible D match to TRBD1 (6 bases). This CDR3 region has 12 residues. V lost 6 bases, J lost 3 bases, and 9 bases lay in between. Germline CDR1 and CDR2: MNHNS and SASEGT. CDR3 coding DNA: TGTGCCAGCAGGAGAGGGGGCTACGAGCAGTACTTC. Encoded protein: CASRRGGYEQYF.

The rearrangement uses TRBV6-5 and TRBJ2-3; possibly TRBD2 for D (5 bases). V lost 6 bases and J 4 bases, leaving 11 bases between the germline ends. Germline-derived CDR1 and CDR2 are MNHEY and SVGAGI. This CDR3 has 13 residues. The CDR3 region has the DNA TGTGCCAGCAGCAAACTAGAGCCAGATACGCAGTATTTT. This gives the protein CASSKLEPDTQYF.

V is TRBV12-5 and J is TRBJ1-2, with 7 bases lining up with TRBD1. V was pared by 0 bases and J by 3 bases, with 7 bases of the junction left unmatched. CDR1 is LGHNT and CDR2 is FRNRAP in the germline V gene. This CDR3 spans 16 amino acids. CDR3 nucleotides: TGTGCTAGTGGTTTGGTAAAGGAGGGGGCGTACTATGGCTACACCTTC. This sequence encodes CASGLVKEGAYYGYTF.

V and J are TRBV29-1 and TRBJ1-1; D gene uncertain. The V end was cut by 5 bases, the J end by 6 bases, with 13 bases between. This CDR3 spans 12 amino acids. CDR1 is SQVTM, CDR2 ANQGSEA, per germline. CDR3 nucleotide sequence: TGCAGCGTTCAAGGTACCGGGTCTGAAGCTTTCTTT. As protein: CSVQGTGSEAFF.

The chain couples TRBV5-1 to TRBJ2-7, with 9 bases identical to TRBD1. The CDR3 covers 15 residues. The ends lost 4 bases at V and 1 base at J; junction bases unmatched: 6. In germline, CDR1 is SGHRS, CDR2 YFSETQ. The CDR3 DNA sequence: TGCGCCAGCAGCCCTCAGGACAGGGGATCCTACGAGCAGTACTTC. Translated: CASSPQDRGSYEQYF.

This clone came up a few times. V gene TRBV5-8 combines with J gene TRBJ1-1, with TRBD1 as a possible D gene (6 bases). This CDR3 is built from 10 residues. CDR1 and CDR2 (germline): SGHTS, YDEGEE. V lost 6 bases, J lost 10 bases, and 10 bases lay in between. CDR3 nucleotides: TGTGCCAGCAAGGGGGATTCAGCTTTCTTT. Its translation: CASKGDSAFF. The full variable domain, in which reference TRBV5-8 and TRBJ1-1 provide the parts outside the CDR3, is EAGVTQSPTHLIKTRGQQATLRCSPISGHTSVYWYQQALGLGLQFLLWYDEGEERNRGNFPPRFSGRQFPNYSSELNVNALELEDSALYLCASKGDSAFFGQGTRLTVV.

This chain uses TRBV9 with TRBJ1-4, with 9 bases identical to TRBD1. The trim removed 3 bases at V and 2 bases at J, leaving 2 bases unmatched. The V gene's germline CDR1 is SGDLS and CDR2 YYNGEE. The CDR3 sequence is 15 residues long. The CDR3 reads CASSGGQGTNEKLFF. DNA for the CDR3: TGTGCCAGCAGCGGCGGACAGGGGACTAATGAAAAACTGTTTTTT.

The chain links TRBV6-1 to TRBJ1-1; possible D gene TRBD1, 5 bases. Germline V gene lookup returns CDR1 MNHNS and CDR2 SASEGT. The CDR3 runs 17 residues. The V gene lost 2 bases and the J gene lost 0 bases, with 16 bases spanning the gap. The CDR3 nucleotides are TGTGCCAGCAGTGAAAAGGTGGGGCAGGGTCTGAACACTGAAGCTTTCTTT. Translated, it gives CASSEKVGQGLNTEAFF.

The chain recombines TRBV18 with TRBJ2-3, with 13 positions matching TRBD2. The CDR3 is 17 residues long. The ends lost 2 bases at V and 5 bases at J; junction bases unmatched: 7. Germline CDR1 and CDR2: KGHSH and LQKENI. The DNA of the CDR3 is TGTGCCAGCTCACCAGAGGGACTAGCGGGAATTGTAGATACGCAGTATTTT. Encoded protein: CASSPEGLAGIVDTQYF.

This chain links TRBV4-3 with TRBJ2-2, with D unresolved. Trimming removed 0 bases from V and 0 bases from J, with 11 bases in between. This CDR3 contains 17 residues. Germline V gives CDR1 LGHNA, CDR2 YSLEER. CDR3 DNA: TGCGCCAGCAGCCAAGACGTTACGCGGCCGAACACCGGGGAGCTGTTTTTT. Amino acids: CASSQDVTRPNTGELFF.

The CDR3 reads CASSPEGEQSYEQYF. In nucleotides, the CDR3 is TGTGCCAGCTCACCCGAGGGGGAACAATCCTACGAGCAGTACTTC. The chain has TRBV18 and TRBJ2-7; perhaps TRBD1 as D (6 bases). The germline CDR1 and CDR2 sequences are KGHSH and LQKENI. This CDR3 has 15 residues. V lost 3 bases to trimming and J lost 1 base, with 13 bases between them.

This clone was found once. This chain connects TRBV4-3 to TRBJ2-2; D uncertain. The CDR3 spans 14 residues. Germline V lookup: CDR1 LGHNA, CDR2 YSLEER. V was clipped by 4 bases and J by 1 base, with 7 bases between them. CDR3 amino acids: CASSRHKNTGELFF. Written as DNA, the CDR3 is TGCGCCAGCAGCCGACACAAGAACACCGGGGAGCTGTTTTTT.

The chain combines TRBV28 with TRBJ1-5, with no clear D. V lost 6 bases and J lost 0, with 12 bases in between. In germline, CDR1 is MDHEN, CDR2 SYDVKM. The CDR3 covers 15 residues. The CDR3 protein is CASRTEQFSNQPQHF. CDR3 in DNA: TGTGCCAGCAGGACGGAACAGTTTAGCAATCAGCCCCAGCATTTT.

The J gene is TRBJ1-3, the V gene TRBV28; TRBD1 matches at 8 bases. CDR1 MDHEN and CDR2 SYDVKM come from the germline V gene. Trimming at V came to 6 bases and at J to 4 bases, leaving 8 bases not matched to a gene. This CDR3 spans 15 amino acids. CDR3 in amino acids: CASRWLGDRGNTIYF. The CDR3 nucleotides read TGTGCCAGCAGGTGGCTAGGGGACAGGGGAAACACCATATATTTT. The complete variable domain, with remaining parts taken from reference TRBV28 and TRBJ1-3, reads DVKVTQSSRYLVKRTGEKVFLECVQDMDHENMFWYRQDPGLGLRLIYFSYDVKMKEKGDIPEGYSVSREKKERFSLILESASTNQTSMYLCASRWLGDRGNTIYFGEGSWLTVV.

This chain links TRBV7-8 with TRBJ1-2; no definite D call. Per germline, CDR1 SGHVS and CDR2 FQNEAQ. V was clipped by 5 bases and J by 8 bases, with 18 bases between them. The CDR3 loop spans 14 amino acids. The DNA for the CDR3 is TGTGCCAGCAGCCGGGGAGAAGCGGGTCAGGGCTACACCTTC. As protein: CASSRGEAGQGYTF.

The CDR3 sequence: CASRYSEYYTF. In DNA form, the CDR3 reads TGTGCCTCGCGGTACTCGGAATACTACACCTTC. The chain uses TRBV10-3 and TRBJ1-2; the D is unclear. This CDR3 is built from 11 residues. Germline V lookup: CDR1 ENHRY, CDR2 SYGVKD. Trimming left V 11 bases short and J 10 bases short, with 17 bases between.

In nucleotides, the CDR3 is TGCGCCAGCAGCCCCGGGACTGGCCAGGAGCATACGCAGTATTTT. Translating it yields CASSPGTGQEHTQYF. This chain links TRBV4-1 with TRBJ2-3; possibly TRBD2 for D (6 bases). Germline lookup yields CDR1 MGHRA and CDR2 YSYEKL. The V gene lost 4 bases and the J gene lost 7 bases, with 18 bases spanning the gap. This CDR3 has 15 residues.

This clone was seen once. The V and J genes are TRBV5-4 and TRBJ2-7; 9 nucleotides agree with TRBD1. The V gene's germline CDR1 is SGHNT and CDR2 YYREEE (reference sequence). J gave up 1 base and V 3 bases, and 8 bases lay outside the gene matches. The CDR3 is 16 residues long. The CDR3 is CASSSDRGVGSYEQYF. CDR3 nucleotides: TGTGCCAGCAGCTCGGACAGGGGAGTGGGGTCCTACGAGCAGTACTTC.

The rearrangement links TRBV28 to TRBJ1-1, with D perhaps TRBD1 (5 bases). The CDR3 totals 12 residues. Deletions cut 3 bases from V and 4 bases from J, with 6 bases between. The germline V gene has CDR1 MDHEN and CDR2 SYDVKM. CDR3 DNA sequence: TGTGCCAGCAGTTTTAGGGGCACTGAAGCTTTCTTT. Translated: CASSFRGTEAFF.

This chain joins TRBV28 and TRBJ1-2, with 11 bases fitting TRBD1. Germline trimming cut 3 bases from V and 6 bases from J; bases unmatched to any gene: 6. The CDR3 covers 15 residues. Germline CDR1 is MDHEN and CDR2 is SYDVKM. CDR3 bases: TGTGCCAGCAGTTTGTGGGACAGGGGGGAGAATGGCTACACCTTC. Translating gives CASSLWDRGENGYTF.

V gene TRBV4-2 combines with J gene TRBJ2-2; TRBD2 is a possible D gene (5 bases). This CDR3 spans 14 amino acids. The germline V and J ends were trimmed by 1 base and 5 bases, with 8 bases remaining between them. Looked up from germline, CDR1 is LGHNA and CDR2 is YNFKEQ. CDR3 coding DNA: TGTGCCAGCAGCCAAGGCCCGGGGACCGGGGAGCTGTTTTTT. Translation gives CASSQGPGTGELFF.

This clone was seen a single time. The chain carries TRBV11-2 and TRBJ1-1, with a possible D match to TRBD1 (6 bases). Trimming pared 5 bases from V and 8 bases from J, leaving 9 bases between. From germline, CDR1 is SGHAT and CDR2 FQNNGV. The CDR3 length is 11 residues. CDR3 sequence: CASSLGQEAFF. The CDR3 nucleotides are TGTGCCAGCAGCCTGGGACAAGAAGCTTTCTTT.